Below, one T cell receptor (beta chain) is given with its context. These data are taken from a study of control samples from healthy donors and cancer patients. Profiled with immunoSEQ multiplex PCR; TCRdb holds only in-frame clones, not every one. The sample lists around 180,000 clones, approximately 94% seen once, with around 1.5% in the top ten. Trimming took off 1 base at V and 2 bases at J, with 7 bases between the two ends. The CDR3 loop spans 14 amino acids. Germline lookup yields CDR1 MNHEY and CDR2 SMNVEV (reference sequence). The sequence derives from a woman in her late teens or twenties in good health. J is TRBJ2-3 and V is TRBV27; a possible D gene is TRBD2 (5 bases). The sequencing sample was made of blood. The CDR3 sequence is CASSLFRDTDTQYF. The CDR3 DNA sequence: TGTGCCAGCAGTTTATTTCGGGACACAGATACGCAGTATTTT.